The 4 T cell receptor beta chains given below trace back to one sample, sequenced in a study of cytomegalovirus exposure and HLA in healthy donors. The PCR made use of 60 Vbeta and 13 Jbeta primers. Generated by immunoSEQ multiplex PCR, the TCRdb table keeps only in-frame clones and is missing some. This repertoire includes tens of thousands of clones. Sequences were obtained from PBMCs. Every receptor here comes from a male donor in good health and CMV-seronegative.

V and J are TRBV7-2 and TRBJ2-7, with a weak D call TRBD2 (5 bases). Germline V gives CDR1 SGHTA, CDR2 FQGNSA. Deletions cut 2 bases from V and 0 bases from J, with 20 bases between. This CDR3 spans 18 amino acids. The chain's CDR3 is CASSLNPHFSVNSYEQYF. CDR3 coding DNA: TGTGCCAGCAGCTTAAACCCCCATTTTAGCGTTAACTCCTACGAGCAGTACTTC.

The chain is built from TRBV6-6 and TRBJ2-7; 8 nucleotides align to TRBD1. CDR3 size: 16 residues. Germline CDR1 and CDR2: MNHNY and SVGAGI (reference sequence). The J segment lost 2 bases and the V segment lost 6 bases, leaving 12 bases of the junction unmatched. As DNA, the CDR3 is TGTGCCAGCAGAACCCCTCGGACAGGGAAGACCTACGAGCAGTACTTC. It specifies CASRTPRTGKTYEQYF.

V gene TRBV14 combines with J gene TRBJ2-7; 7 bases are a match to TRBD2. Germline V gene lookup returns CDR1 SGHDN and CDR2 FVKESK. The CDR3 sequence is 17 residues long. V trimming: 0 bases; J trimming: 4 bases; junction bases outside the gene matches: 12. The CDR3 loop reads CASSQDRLAELGYEQYF. For the CDR3, the DNA is TGTGCCAGCAGCCAAGATCGTCTAGCGGAGTTGGGTTACGAGCAGTACTTC.

With respect to this clone: A read error may produce the germline difference seen at one junction end. The chain has TRBV19 and TRBJ2-1; 7 positions match TRBD2. Germline values: CDR1 LNHDA, CDR2 SQIVND (reference sequence). The CDR3 runs 18 residues. DNA for the CDR3: TGTGCCAGTAGTATCGAAAGGAGGGGCGGGAGCTCCGACAATGAGCAGTTCTTC. This sequence encodes CASSIERRGGSSDNEQFF.